The next 4 T cell receptor beta chains were all read from a single sample in a study of T cell changes during pregnancy in multiple sclerosis. Sequencing used immunoSEQ multiplex PCR; TCRdb keeps in-frame clones, though not all of them. Among 20,000 to 25,000 clones listed, over 75% were seen once. The sample in question was CD8+ T cells from peripheral blood mononuclear cells, obtained before pregnancy. These receptors originate from a female donor with multiple sclerosis, enrolled in a pregnancy study.

The CDR3 loop is CASSSGTGPYEQYF. CDR3 nucleotide sequence: TGTGCCAGCAGCTCCGGGACAGGGCCCTACGAGCAGTACTTC. The V call is TRBV13, the J call TRBJ2-7; TRBD1 agrees at 9 bases. The CDR3 has 14 residues. The J segment lost 2 bases and the V segment lost 4 bases, leaving 3 bases of the junction unmatched. Germline CDR1 reads PRHDT; CDR2 reads FYEKMQ (reference sequence). Supplemented by reference TRBV13 and TRBJ2-7, the full variable domain reads AAGVIQSPRHLIKEKRETATLKCYPIPRHDTVYWYQQGPGQDPQFLISFYEKMQSDKGSIPDRFSAQQFSDYHSELNMSSLELGDSALYFCASSSGTGPYEQYFGPGTRLTVT.

This sequence joins TRBV6-1 and TRBJ2-2, with 9 bases aligning to TRBD1. The CDR3 has 14 residues. V shed 8 bases and J 6 bases; nucleotides not matched to a gene: 7. CDR1 is MNHNS, CDR2 SASEGT, per germline. This CDR3 reads CASSRTGEAGELFF. The DNA for the CDR3 is TGTGCCAGCTCCCGGACAGGGGAGGCCGGGGAGCTGTTTTTT.

This clone rates as medium-sized. This rearrangement joins TRBV2 to TRBJ1-5; the match to TRBD1 covers 7 bases. The CDR3 is 15 amino acids. Germline V gives CDR1 SNHLY, CDR2 FYNNEI. Unmatched junction bases numbered 8, after V lost 6 bases and J lost 3 bases. CDR3 sequence (DNA): TGTGCCAGCAGCAACAGGGGAACGGACAATCAGCCCCAGCATTTT. Translation: CASSNRGTDNQPQHF.

The chain links TRBV12-5 to TRBJ2-5; 11 bases line up with TRBD2. This CDR3 has 15 residues. Trimming removed 6 bases from V and 6 bases from J; junction bases left unmatched: 9. CDR1 and CDR2 from the germline V gene are LGHNT and FRNRAP. Written as DNA, the CDR3 is TGTGCTAGTGGCCGAACTAGCGGGAGTTGGAAGACCCAGTACTTC. The encoded protein is CASGRTSGSWKTQYF.